This T cell receptor beta chain is drawn from a study of blood T cell repertoires in COVID-19. Study as a whole: In each case, the material was cDNA or gDNA derived from T cells, B-cell-depleted T cells, or PBMCs.

Original data processing: Amplification of reference gene primers provided the estimated nucleated cell counts. The method was immunoSEQ multiplex PCR; TCRdb's version includes in-frame clones alone and lacks a portion of them. The V and J calls and clone size were taken over from that table, and D and trimming were inferred from the DNA. Found here are about 220,000 clones, 84% of them singletons; the top ten hold around 20%. Of note for this clone: Within the sample, other DNA sequences also encode this same CDR3.

In germline, CDR1 is SGHRS, CDR2 YFSETQ. This CDR3 is built from 14 residues. V lost 3 bases and J lost 1, with 10 bases in between. Sequencing used peripheral blood. V and J are TRBV5-1 and TRBJ1-1, with D perhaps matching TRBD1 (6 bases). The TCR comes from a man aged 30 to 39 with active or convalescent COVID-19. CDR3: CASSSRTANTEAFF. CDR3 bases: TGCGCCAGCAGCTCTAGGACAGCGAACACTGAAGCTTTCTTT. The entire variable domain, with the rest obtained from reference TRBV5-1 and TRBJ1-1, is as follows: KAGVTQTPRYLIKTRGQQVTLSCSPISGHRSVSWYQQTPGQGLQFLFEYFSETQRNKGNFPGRFSGRQFSNSRSEMNVSTLELGDSALYLCASSSRTANTEAFFGQGTRLTVV.